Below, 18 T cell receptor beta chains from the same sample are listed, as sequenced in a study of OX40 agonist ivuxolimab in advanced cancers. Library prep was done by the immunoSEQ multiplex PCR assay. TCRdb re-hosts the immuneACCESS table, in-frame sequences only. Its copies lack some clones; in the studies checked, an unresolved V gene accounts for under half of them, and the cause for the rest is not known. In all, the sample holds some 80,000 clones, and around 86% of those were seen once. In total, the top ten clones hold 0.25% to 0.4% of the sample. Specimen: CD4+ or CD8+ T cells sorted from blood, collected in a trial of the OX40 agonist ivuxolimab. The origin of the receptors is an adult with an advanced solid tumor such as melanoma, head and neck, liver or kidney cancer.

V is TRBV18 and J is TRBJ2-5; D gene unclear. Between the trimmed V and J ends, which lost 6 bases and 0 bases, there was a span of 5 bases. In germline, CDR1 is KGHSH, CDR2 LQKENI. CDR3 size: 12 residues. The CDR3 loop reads CASSRNQETQYF. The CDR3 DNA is TGTGCCAGCTCCCGCAACCAAGAGACCCAGTACTTC.

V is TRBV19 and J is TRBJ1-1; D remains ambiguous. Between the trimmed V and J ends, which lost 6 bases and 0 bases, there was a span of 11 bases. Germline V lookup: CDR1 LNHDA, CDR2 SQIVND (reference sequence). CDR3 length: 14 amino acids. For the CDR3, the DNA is TGTGCCAGTAGAGGGCCGAATATGAACACTGAAGCTTTCTTT. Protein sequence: CASRGPNMNTEAFF.

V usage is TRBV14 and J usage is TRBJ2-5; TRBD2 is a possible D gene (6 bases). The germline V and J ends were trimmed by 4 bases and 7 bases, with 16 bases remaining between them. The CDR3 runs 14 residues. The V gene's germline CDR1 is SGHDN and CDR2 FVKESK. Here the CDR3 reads CASSLGTLISTQYF. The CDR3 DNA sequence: TGTGCCAGCAGCCTCGGGACTCTAATTTCGACCCAGTACTTC.

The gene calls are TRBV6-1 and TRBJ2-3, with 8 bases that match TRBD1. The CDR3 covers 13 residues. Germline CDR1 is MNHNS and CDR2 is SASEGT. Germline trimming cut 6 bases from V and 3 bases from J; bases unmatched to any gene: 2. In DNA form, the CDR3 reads TGTGCCAGCAGGGACAGGGTAACAGATACGCAGTATTTT. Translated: CASRDRVTDTQYF.

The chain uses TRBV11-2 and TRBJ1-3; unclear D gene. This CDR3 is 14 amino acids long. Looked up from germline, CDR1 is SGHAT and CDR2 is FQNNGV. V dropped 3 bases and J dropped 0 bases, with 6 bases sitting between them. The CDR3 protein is CASSFPPSGNTIYF. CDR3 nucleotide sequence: TGTGCCAGCAGCTTCCCCCCCTCTGGAAACACCATATATTTT.

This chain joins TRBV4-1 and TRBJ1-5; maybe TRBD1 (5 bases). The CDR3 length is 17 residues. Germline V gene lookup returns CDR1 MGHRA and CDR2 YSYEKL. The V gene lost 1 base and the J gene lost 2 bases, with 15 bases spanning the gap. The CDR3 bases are TGCGCCAGCAGCCAAGGCCTCGGGGGGAGCGGCAATCAGCCCCAGCATTTT. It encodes CASSQGLGGSGNQPQHF.

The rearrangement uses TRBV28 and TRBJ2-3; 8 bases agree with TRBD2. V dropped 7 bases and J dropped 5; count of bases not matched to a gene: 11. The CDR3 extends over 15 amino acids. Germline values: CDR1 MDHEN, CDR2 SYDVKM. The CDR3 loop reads CASKPGGARGDTQYF. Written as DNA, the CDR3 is TGTGCCAGCAAACCGGGGGGGGCGCGGGGAGATACGCAGTATTTT.

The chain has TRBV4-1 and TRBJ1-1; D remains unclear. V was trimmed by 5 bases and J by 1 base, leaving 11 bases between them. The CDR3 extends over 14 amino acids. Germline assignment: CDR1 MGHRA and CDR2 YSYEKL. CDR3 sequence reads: CASSGERWNTEAFF. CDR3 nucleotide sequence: TGCGCCAGCAGCGGGGAAAGATGGAACACTGAAGCTTTCTTT.

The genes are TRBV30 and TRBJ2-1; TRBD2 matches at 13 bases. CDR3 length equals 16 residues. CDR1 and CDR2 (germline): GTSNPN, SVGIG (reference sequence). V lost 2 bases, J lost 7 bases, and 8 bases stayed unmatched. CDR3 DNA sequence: TGTGCCTGGAGTTACTTGGGACTAGCGGGAATGAATGAGCAGTTCTTC. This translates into CAWSYLGLAGMNEQFF.

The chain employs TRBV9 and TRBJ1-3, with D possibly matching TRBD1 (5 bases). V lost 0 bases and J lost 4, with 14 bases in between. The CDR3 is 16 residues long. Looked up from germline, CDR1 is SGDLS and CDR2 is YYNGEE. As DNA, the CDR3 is TGTGCCAGCAGCGTAGAGGGCGGGGGTTCGGGAAACACCATATATTTT. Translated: CASSVEGGGSGNTIYF.

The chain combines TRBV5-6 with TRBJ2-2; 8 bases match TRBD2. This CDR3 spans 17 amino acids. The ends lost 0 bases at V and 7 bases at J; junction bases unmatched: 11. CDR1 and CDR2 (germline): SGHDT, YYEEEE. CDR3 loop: CASSLDRAGVRSGELFF. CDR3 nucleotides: TGTGCCAGCAGCTTGGATCGAGCGGGAGTACGCAGCGGGGAGCTGTTTTTT. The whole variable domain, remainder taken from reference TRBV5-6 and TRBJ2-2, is DAGVTQSPTHLIKTRGQQVTLRCSPKSGHDTVSWYQQALGQGPQFIFQYYEEEERQRGNFPDRFSGHQFPNYSSELNVNALLLGDSALYLCASSLDRAGVRSGELFFGEGSRLTVL.

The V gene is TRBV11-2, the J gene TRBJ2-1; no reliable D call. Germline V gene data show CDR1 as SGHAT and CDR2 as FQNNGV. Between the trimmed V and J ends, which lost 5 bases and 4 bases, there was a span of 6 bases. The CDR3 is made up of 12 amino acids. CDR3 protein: CASSVPYNEQFF. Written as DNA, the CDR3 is TGTGCCAGCAGCGTACCGTACAATGAGCAGTTCTTC.

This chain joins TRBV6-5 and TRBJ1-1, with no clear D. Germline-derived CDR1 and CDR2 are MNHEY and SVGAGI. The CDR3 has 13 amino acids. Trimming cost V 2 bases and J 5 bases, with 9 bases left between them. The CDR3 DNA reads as TGTGCCAGCAGTTACGAGGGAGGGACTGAAGCTTTCTTT. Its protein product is CASSYEGGTEAFF.

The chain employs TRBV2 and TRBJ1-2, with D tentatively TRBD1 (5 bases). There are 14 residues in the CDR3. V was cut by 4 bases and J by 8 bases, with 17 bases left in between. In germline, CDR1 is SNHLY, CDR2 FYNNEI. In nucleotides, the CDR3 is TGTGCCAGCAGTGTCGGGGCGGGCTTAGTCGGCTACACCTTC. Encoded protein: CASSVGAGLVGYTF.

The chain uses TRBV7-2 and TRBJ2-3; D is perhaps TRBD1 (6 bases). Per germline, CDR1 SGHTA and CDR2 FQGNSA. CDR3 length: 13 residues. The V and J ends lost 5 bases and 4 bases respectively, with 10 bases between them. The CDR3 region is CASSNYRADTQYF. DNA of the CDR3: TGTGCCAGCAGCAACTACAGGGCAGATACGCAGTATTTT. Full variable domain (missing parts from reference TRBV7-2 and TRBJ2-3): GAGVSQSPSNKVTEKGKDVELRCDPISGHTALYWYRQSLGQGLEFLIYFQGNSAPDKSGLPSDRFSAERTGGSVSTLTIQRTQQEDSAVYLCASSNYRADTQYFGPGTRLTVL.

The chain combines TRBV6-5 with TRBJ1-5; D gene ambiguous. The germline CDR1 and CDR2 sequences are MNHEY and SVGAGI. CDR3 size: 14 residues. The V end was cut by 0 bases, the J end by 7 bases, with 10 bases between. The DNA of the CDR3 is TGTGCCAGCAGTTACTCCCGGGTTGGGCAGCCCCAGCATTTT. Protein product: CASSYSRVGQPQHF.

CDR3 in amino acids: CASSSLRLAGYNEQFF. CDR3 bases: TGTGCCAGCAGTTCCCTTAGACTAGCGGGATACAATGAGCAGTTCTTC. V gene TRBV28 combines with J gene TRBJ2-1; 11 positions match TRBD2. The trim removed 4 bases at V and 4 bases at J, leaving 6 bases unmatched. The CDR3 is 16 residues long. Germline CDR1 is MDHEN and CDR2 is SYDVKM. The entire variable domain, with the rest obtained from reference TRBV28 and TRBJ2-1, is as follows: DVKVTQSSRYLVKRTGEKVFLECVQDMDHENMFWYRQDPGLGLRLIYFSYDVKMKEKGDIPEGYSVSREKKERFSLILESASTNQTSMYLCASSSLRLAGYNEQFFGPGTRLTVL.

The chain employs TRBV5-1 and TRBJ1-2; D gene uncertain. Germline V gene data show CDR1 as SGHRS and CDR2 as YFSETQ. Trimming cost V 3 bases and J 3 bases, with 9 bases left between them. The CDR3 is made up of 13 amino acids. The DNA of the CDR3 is TGCGCCAGCAGCTCGCAGGACTACTATGGCTACACCTTC. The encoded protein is CASSSQDYYGYTF.